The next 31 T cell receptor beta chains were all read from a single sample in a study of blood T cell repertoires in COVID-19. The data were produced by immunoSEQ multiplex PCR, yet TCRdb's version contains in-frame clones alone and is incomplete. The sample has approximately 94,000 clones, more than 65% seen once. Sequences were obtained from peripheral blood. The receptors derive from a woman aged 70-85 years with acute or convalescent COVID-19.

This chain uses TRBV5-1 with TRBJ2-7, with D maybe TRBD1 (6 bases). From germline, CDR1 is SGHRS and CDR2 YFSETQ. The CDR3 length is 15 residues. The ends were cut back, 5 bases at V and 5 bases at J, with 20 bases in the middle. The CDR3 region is CASSLMGAESHEQYF. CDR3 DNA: TGCGCCAGCAGTTTGATGGGGGCCGAATCCCACGAGCAGTACTTC.

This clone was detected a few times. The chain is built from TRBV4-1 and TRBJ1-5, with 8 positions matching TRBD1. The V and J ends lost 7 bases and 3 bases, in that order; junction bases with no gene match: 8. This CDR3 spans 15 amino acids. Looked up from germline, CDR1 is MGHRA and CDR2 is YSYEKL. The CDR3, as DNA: TGCGCCAGCACAATAGACAGGGGTAACAATCAGCCCCAGCATTTT. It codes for CASTIDRGNNQPQHF.

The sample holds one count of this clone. CDR3: CASSPQQDYGYTF. The CDR3 DNA reads as TGTGCCAGCTCACCACAACAGGACTATGGCTACACCTTC. The chain links TRBV18 to TRBJ1-2; possibly TRBD1 for D (5 bases). The CDR3 is made up of 13 amino acids. Trimming took 1 base from V and 3 from J, leaving 6 bases between them. Germline CDR1 is KGHSH and CDR2 is LQKENI. The full variable domain, in which reference TRBV18 and TRBJ1-2 provide the parts outside the CDR3, is NAGVMQNPRHLVRRRGQEARLRCSPMKGHSHVYWYRQLPEEGLKFMVYLQKENIIDESGMPKERFSAEFPKEGPSILRIQQVVRGDSAAYFCASSPQQDYGYTFGSGTRLTVV.

The CDR3 spells CASTIMEGTEAFF. CDR3 bases: TGTGCCAGCACAATAATGGAGGGCACTGAAGCTTTCTTT. The chain is built from TRBV12-3 or TRBV12-4 and TRBJ1-1; no reliable D call. Trimming removed 7 bases at V and 4 bases at J, with 13 bases between. The length of the CDR3 is 13 residues.

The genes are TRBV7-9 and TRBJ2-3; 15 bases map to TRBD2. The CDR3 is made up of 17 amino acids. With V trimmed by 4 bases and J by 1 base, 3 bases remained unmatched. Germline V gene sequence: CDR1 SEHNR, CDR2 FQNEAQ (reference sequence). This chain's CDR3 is CASSSRTSGGGTDTQYF. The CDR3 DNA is TGTGCCAGCAGCTCTCGGACTAGCGGGGGGGGCACAGATACGCAGTATTTT.

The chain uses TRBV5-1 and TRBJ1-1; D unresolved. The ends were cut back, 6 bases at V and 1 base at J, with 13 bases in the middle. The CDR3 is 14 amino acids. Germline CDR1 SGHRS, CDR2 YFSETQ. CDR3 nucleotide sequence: TGCGCCAGCATGGCGGGTTTGGGGAACACTGAAGCTTTCTTT. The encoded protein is CASMAGLGNTEAFF.

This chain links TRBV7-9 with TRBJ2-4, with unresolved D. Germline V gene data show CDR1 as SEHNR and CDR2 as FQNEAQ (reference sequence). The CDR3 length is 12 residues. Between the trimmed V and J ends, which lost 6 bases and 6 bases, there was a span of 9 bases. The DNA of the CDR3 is TGTGCCAGCAGTCCGACTGGAAACATTCAGTACTTC. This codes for CASSPTGNIQYF. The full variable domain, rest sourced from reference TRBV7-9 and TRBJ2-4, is DTGVSQNPRHKITKRGQNVTFRCDPISEHNRLYWYRQTLGQGPEFLTYFQNEAQLEKSRLLSDRFSAERPKGSFSTLEIQRTEQGDSAMYLCASSPTGNIQYFGAGTRLSVL.

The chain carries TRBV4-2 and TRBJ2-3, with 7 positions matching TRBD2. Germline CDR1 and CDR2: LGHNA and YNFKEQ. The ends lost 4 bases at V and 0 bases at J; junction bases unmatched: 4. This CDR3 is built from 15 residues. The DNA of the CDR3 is TGTGCCAGCAGCCCCCAAGCGGGGAGCACAGATACGCAGTATTTT. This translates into CASSPQAGSTDTQYF.

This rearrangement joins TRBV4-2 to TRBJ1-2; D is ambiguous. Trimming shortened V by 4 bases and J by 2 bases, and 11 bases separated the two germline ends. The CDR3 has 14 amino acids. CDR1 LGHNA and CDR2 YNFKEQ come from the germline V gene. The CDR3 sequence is CASSPEERNYGYTF. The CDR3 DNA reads TGTGCCAGCAGCCCCGAGGAGAGGAACTATGGCTACACCTTC.

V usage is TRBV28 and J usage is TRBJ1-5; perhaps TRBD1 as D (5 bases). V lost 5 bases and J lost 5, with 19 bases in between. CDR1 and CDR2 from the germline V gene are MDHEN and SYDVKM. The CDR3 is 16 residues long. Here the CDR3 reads CASSPGGTDYDQPQHF. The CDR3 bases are TGTGCCAGCAGTCCAGGAGGGACGGATTACGATCAGCCCCAGCATTTT.

CDR3 protein: CASSLLRAAGSGGSYEQYF. The CDR3 DNA reads TGCGCCAGCAGCTTGCTCAGGGCTGCCGGTAGCGGGGGTTCTTACGAGCAGTACTTC. V gene TRBV5-1 combines with J gene TRBJ2-7, with 9 positions matching TRBD2. The CDR3 consists of 19 residues. The V segment lost 1 base and the J segment 4 bases; nucleotides outside the gene matches: 18. Germline V gene data show CDR1 as SGHRS and CDR2 as YFSETQ.

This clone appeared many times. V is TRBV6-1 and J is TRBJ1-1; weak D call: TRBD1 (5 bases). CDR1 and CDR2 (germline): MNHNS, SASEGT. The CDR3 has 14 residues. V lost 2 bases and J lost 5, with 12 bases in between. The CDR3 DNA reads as TGTGCCAGCAGTGAATGGGGGGTTAGGACTGAAGCTTTCTTT. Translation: CASSEWGVRTEAFF.

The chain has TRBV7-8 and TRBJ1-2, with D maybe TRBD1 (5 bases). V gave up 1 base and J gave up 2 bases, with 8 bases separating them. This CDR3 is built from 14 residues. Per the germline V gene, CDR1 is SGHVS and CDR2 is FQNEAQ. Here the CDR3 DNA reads TGTGCCAGCAGCTTAGTAGGGGTGAACTATGGCTACACCTTC. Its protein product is CASSLVGVNYGYTF.

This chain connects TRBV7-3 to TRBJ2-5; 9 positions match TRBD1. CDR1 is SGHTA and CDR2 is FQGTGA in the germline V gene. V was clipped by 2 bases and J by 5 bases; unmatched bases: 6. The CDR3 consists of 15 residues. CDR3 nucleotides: TGTGCCAGCAGCTTATTCGCGGGACAGGGCGAGACCCAGTACTTC. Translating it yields CASSLFAGQGETQYF.

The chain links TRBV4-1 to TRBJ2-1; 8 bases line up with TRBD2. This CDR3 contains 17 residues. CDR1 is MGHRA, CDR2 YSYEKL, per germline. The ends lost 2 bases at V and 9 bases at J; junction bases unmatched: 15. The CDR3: CASSQPSGAGANGEQFF. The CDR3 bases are TGCGCCAGCAGCCAACCCTCCGGAGCGGGGGCCAACGGTGAGCAGTTCTTC.

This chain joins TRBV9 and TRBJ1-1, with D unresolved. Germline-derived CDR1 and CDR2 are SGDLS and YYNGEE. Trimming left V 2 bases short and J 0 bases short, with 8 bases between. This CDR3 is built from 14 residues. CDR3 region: CASSVREVNTEAFF. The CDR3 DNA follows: TGTGCCAGCAGCGTGCGGGAGGTGAACACTGAAGCTTTCTTT.

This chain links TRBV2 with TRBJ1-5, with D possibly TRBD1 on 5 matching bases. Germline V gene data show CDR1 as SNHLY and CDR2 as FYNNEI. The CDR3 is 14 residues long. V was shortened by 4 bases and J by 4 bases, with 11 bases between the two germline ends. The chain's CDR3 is CASSAVQGNQPQHF. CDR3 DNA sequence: TGTGCCAGCAGTGCCGTCCAGGGTAATCAGCCCCAGCATTTT.

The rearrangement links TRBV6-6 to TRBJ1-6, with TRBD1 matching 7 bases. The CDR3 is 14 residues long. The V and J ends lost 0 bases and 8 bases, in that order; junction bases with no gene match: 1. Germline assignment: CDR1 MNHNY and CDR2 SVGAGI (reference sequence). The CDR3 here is CASSYSGQYSPLHF. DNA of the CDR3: TGTGCCAGCAGTTACTCGGGACAGTATTCACCCCTCCACTTT.

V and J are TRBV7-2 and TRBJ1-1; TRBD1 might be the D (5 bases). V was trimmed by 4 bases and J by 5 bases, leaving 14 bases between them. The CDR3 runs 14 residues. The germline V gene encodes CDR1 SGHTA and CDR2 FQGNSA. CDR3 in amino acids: CASSSQGGQTEAFF. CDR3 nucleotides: TGTGCCAGCAGCTCGCAGGGCGGCCAGACTGAAGCTTTCTTT.

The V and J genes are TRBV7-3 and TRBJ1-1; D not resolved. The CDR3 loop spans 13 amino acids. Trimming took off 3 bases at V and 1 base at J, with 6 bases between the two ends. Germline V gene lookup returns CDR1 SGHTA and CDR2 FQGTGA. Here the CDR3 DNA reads TGTGCCAGCAGCTTGGGAGAGAACACTGAAGCTTTCTTT. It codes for CASSLGENTEAFF.

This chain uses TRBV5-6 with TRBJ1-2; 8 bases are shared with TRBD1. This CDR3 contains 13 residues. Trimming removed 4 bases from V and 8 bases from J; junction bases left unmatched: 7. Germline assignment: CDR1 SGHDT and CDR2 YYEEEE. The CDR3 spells CASSADRGGGYTF. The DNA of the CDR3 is TGTGCCAGCAGCGCTGACAGGGGAGGAGGCTACACCTTC.

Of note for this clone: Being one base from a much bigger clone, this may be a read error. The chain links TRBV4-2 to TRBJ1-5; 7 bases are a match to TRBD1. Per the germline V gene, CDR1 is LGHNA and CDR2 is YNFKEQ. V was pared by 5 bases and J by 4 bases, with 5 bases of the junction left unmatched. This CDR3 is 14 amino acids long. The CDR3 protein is CASSLGQANQPQHF. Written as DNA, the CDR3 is TGTGCCAGCAGCTTAGGACAGGCGAATCAGCCCCAGCATTTT.

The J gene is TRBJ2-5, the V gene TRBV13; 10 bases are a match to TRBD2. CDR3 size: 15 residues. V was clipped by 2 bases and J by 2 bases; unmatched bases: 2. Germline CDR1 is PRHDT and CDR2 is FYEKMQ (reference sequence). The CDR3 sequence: CASSLPAGGQETQYF. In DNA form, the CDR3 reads TGTGCCAGCAGCTTACCAGCGGGGGGGCAAGAGACCCAGTACTTC. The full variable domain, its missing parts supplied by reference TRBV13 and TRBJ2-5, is AAGVIQSPRHLIKEKRETATLKCYPIPRHDTVYWYQQGPGQDPQFLISFYEKMQSDKGSIPDRFSAQQFSDYHSELNMSSLELGDSALYFCASSLPAGGQETQYFGPGTRLLVL.

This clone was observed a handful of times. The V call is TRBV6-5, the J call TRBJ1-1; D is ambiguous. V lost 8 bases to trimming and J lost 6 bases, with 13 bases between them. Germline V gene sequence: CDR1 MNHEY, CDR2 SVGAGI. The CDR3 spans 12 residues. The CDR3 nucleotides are TGTGCCAGCTCCCGGGGTGCCGCTGAAGCTTTCTTT. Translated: CASSRGAAEAFF.

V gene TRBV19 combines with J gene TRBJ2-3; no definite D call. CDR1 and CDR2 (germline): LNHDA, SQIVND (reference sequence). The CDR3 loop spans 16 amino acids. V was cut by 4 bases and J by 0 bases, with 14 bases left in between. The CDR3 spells CASSNPAGPSTDTQYF. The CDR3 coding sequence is TGTGCCAGTAGTAATCCCGCTGGGCCTAGCACAGATACGCAGTATTTT.

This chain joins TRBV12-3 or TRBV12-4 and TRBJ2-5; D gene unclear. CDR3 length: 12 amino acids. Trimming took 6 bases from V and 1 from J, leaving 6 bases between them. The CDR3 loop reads CASRRLQETQYF. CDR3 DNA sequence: TGTGCCAGCAGGCGCCTCCAAGAGACCCAGTACTTC.

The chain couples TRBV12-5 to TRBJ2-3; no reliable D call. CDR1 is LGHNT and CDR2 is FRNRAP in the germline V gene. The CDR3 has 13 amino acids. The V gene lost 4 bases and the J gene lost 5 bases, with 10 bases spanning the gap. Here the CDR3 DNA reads TGTGCTAGTGGTTACATCTCACGAGATACGCAGTATTTT. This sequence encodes CASGYISRDTQYF.

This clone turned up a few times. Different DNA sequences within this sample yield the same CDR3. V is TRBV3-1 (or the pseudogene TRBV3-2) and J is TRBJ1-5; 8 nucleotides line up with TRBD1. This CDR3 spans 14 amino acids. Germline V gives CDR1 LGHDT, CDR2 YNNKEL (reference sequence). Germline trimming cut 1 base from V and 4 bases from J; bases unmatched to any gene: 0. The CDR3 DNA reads TGTGCCAGCAGCCAAGGGACAGGGAATCAGCCCCAGCATTTT. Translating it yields CASSQGTGNQPQHF.

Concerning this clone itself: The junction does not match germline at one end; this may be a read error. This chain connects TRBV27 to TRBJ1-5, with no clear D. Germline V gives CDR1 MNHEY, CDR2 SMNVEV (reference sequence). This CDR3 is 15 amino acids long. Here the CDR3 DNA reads TGTGCCAGTAGAGACGGTGTAATTAGCAATCAACCCCAGCATTTT. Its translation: CASRDGVISNQPQHF.

DNA for the CDR3: TGTGCCAGCAGTTTTGACAGAGAAAAACTGTTTTTT. This translates into CASSFDREKLFF. V gene TRBV27 combines with J gene TRBJ1-4; weak D call: TRBD1 (5 bases). V was pared by 3 bases and J by 8 bases, with 7 bases between. Germline values: CDR1 MNHEY, CDR2 SMNVEV (reference sequence). The CDR3 length is 12 residues.

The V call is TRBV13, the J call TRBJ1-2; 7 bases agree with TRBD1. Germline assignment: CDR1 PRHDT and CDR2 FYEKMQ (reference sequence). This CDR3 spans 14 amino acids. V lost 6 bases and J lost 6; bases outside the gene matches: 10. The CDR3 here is CASSLKDRANGYTF. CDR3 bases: TGTGCCAGCAGTTTAAAAGACAGGGCTAATGGCTACACCTTC.